This T cell receptor beta chain was sequenced for a study of blood T cell repertoires in COVID-19 (dated by TCRdb to 2020 to 2021). Study-level background: The collaborator samples originated in the United States, Italy and Spain and spanned the acute and convalescent phases of COVID-19. A de-identified subject ID, COVID-19 status, age in years and sex were almost always included in the sample metadata. A freely available public database, intended as a resource for researchers studying the immune response to SARS-CoV-2, is where the repertoires were released. The material from the prospective study consisted of cDNA or gDNA derived from T cells, B-cell-depleted T cells, or PBMCs. Where available, HLA class I and class II types were obtained from metadata supplied by the sample provider rather than from assay-based typing. The dataset comprised deeply sampled blood TCRbeta repertoires from subjects exposed to, actively infected with, or recovered from COVID-19. The samples were drawn from the first 160 participants of the ongoing ImmuneRACE study and from 950 to 1,500 subjects provided by 6 global collaborators. Here is what the overall study found, with its caveats: Clinical and demographic metadata were provided uncurated, with the amount varying by source and participant.

As encoded in the germline V gene (reference sequence), CDR1 is MNHNY while CDR2 is SVGAGI. The CDR3 holds 13 amino acids from the cysteine to the phenylalanine. Left in the record is the CDR3 DNA by itself, 39 bases read in frame from the first base. V and J lose 6 bases and 5 bases, and a span of 12 bases separates them. The collaborating institutions used their own protocols to collect whole blood in K2EDTA tubes. Collaborator samples were shipped for TCRbeta analysis as frozen whole blood, isolated PBMCs, or DNA extracted from either sample type. TCRbeta CDR3 regions were amplified from genomic DNA using the immunoSEQ Assay, a bias-controlled multiplex PCR. On the authors' methods: The number of nucleated cells in each sample was estimated by amplification of reference gene primers within the assay. To quantify the absolute abundance of each unique TCRbeta CDR3 rearrangement, sequence reads were collapsed and filtered. Productive Simpson clonality was computed per sample as the square root of Simpson's diversity index over productive rearrangements. This immuneACCESS table, as held by TCRdb, lists in-frame sequences with V and J called but not all clones. Of the missing ones, under half trace to an unresolved V gene in checked studies; the others have no known cause. That table is the source of V, J and clone size, and D and trimming were worked out from the DNA. Across this sample there are 200,000 to 300,000 clones, with 75% to 90% seen only once. The ten largest make up 8.6% of the sample.

About this clone itself: Its antigen remains unidentified. No qualities accompany the bases; no much larger clone lies one base away.

Material: peripheral blood. The chain is assembled from TRBV6-6 and TRBJ2-3, with the D gene call left open. This TCR was recovered from a human donor in a cohort sampled during active COVID-19. The DNA sequence is given as TGTGCCAGCAGACGACCTCTAGAAGATACGCAGTATTTT. Its translation is CASRRPLEDTQYF.